This entry describes one T cell receptor beta chain. The sample is drawn from a study of blood T cell repertoires in COVID-19. Seattle patients were enrolled during active infection and followed longitudinally. Authors' methods: Amplification of reference gene primers was used by the study to estimate nucleated cell counts. Produced via immunoSEQ multiplex PCR; TCRdb's table is partial and in-frame only. V, J and clone size reflect that table, while D and trimming were determined from the DNA. The sample holds around 260,000 clones, about 87% seen once. CDR1 and CDR2 (germline): SGHDT, YYEEEE. The CDR3 has 14 residues. The trim removed 4 bases at V and 6 bases at J, leaving 8 bases unmatched.

Sequencing input: peripheral blood. The sequence derives from a woman aged 55-70 years with COVID-19, enrolled during active disease. The chain combines TRBV5-6 with TRBJ1-1; 8 bases match TRBD1. CDR3 sequence: CASSLTWTGSEAFF. As DNA, the CDR3 is TGTGCCAGCAGCCTGACCTGGACAGGGTCTGAAGCTTTCTTT.